A selection of T cell receptor beta chains follows, all from one sample in a study of blood T cell repertoires in COVID-19. TCRdb keeps only in-frame clones here, not all; method: immunoSEQ multiplex PCR. Altogether under 140,000 clones are present, about four fifths being singletons, with the ten largest covering more than 15%. The sequenced material came from peripheral blood. The receptors shown here come from a woman aged 55 to 70 with acute or convalescent COVID-19. Each CDR3 is given without its conserved first and last residue. D genes are given only for firm matches. The size of a clone is reported for some rows only, either as once, few or many, or as a class for expanded clones.

CDR3 length,D gene,clone size,J gene,V gene,CDR3 protein
13,.,.,TRBJ1-2,TRBV6-5,ASRRRVDAGYGYT
13,.,.,TRBJ1-3,TRBV19,ASSEDVHSGNTIY
9,.,.,TRBJ1-1,TRBV6-2/TRBV6-3,ASSRQIETF
12,.,few,TRBJ1-1,TRBV30,AWLDVPGNTEAF
13,TRBD1,.,TRBJ1-2,TRBV15,ATSRGDRANYGYT
12,.,.,TRBJ1-3,TRBV27,ASSFGQGGNTIY
9,.,.,TRBJ2-7,TRBV12-3/TRBV12-4,ASSYSNEQY
11,.,.,TRBJ2-7,TRBV9,ASTGTLTYEQY
10,.,.,TRBJ2-1,TRBV7-2,ASSIQGKEQF
13,TRBD1,.,TRBJ2-2,TRBV11-3,ASSSGTGATGELF
13,TRBD1,.,TRBJ1-2,TRBV5-5,ASSETGLRDYGYT
11,.,.,TRBJ2-5,TRBV2,ASRRQYQETQY
13,.,.,TRBJ1-6,TRBV13,ASSRRRGGNPTLH
11,.,.,TRBJ1-2,TRBV5-6,ASSSPSIYGYT
12,.,once,TRBJ1-2,TRBV6-2/TRBV6-3,ASSYVSGGYGYT
11,.,.,TRBJ1-5,TRBV6-1,ASSEVSGQPQH
13,.,.,TRBJ2-7,TRBV20-1,SASGTTQGTREQY
16,TRBD1,once,TRBJ1-5,TRBV18,ASSPSNTGGNSNQPQH
13,TRBD1,.,TRBJ2-7,TRBV4-2,ASTKGADKHYEQY
15,TRBD1,.,TRBJ2-2,TRBV24-1,ATSEPSPGQGNGELF
11,.,.,TRBJ1-5,TRBV2,ATGVVSNQPQH
9,.,few,TRBJ1-4,TRBV5-5,ASSSQEKLF
12,TRBD2,few,TRBJ2-1,TRBV6-4,ASSRGPGGNEQF
16,.,.,TRBJ2-1,TRBV19,ASSISGARDRYYNEQF
13,.,few,TRBJ2-1,TRBV24-1,ATSERAPRDREQF
12,.,.,TRBJ1-4,TRBV6-6,ASSEEPTNEKLF